The rows below give T cell receptor beta chains drawn from one sample of a study of blood T cell repertoires in COVID-19. Repertoires were generated with immunoSEQ multiplex PCR, while TCRdb's copy carries only in-frame clones and drops some. The sample lists approximately 100,000 clones, over 75% occurring once. Material for sequencing was peripheral blood. Source of these receptors: a human donor in a cohort sampled during active COVID-19. CDR3s include the opening cysteine and the closing phenylalanine or tryptophan. A D gene is named only where the DNA matches it firmly. Clone size, where shown, is once, few, many, or a class for clones that have expanded.

abundance	j_gene	v_gene	d_gene	CDR3nt	CDR3aa
-	TRBJ1-5	TRBV30	-	TGTGCCTGGAGCCGGTCGGTGGATCAGCCCCAGCATTTT	CAWSRSVDQPQHF
-	TRBJ2-5	TRBV5-4	TRBD2	TGTGCCAGCAGCGCGGGACTAGAGATGGAGACCCAGTACTTC	CASSAGLEMETQYF
-	TRBJ1-4	TRBV7-9	-	TGTGCCAGCCGGGAAGTTCTTAATGAAAAACTGTTTTTT	CASREVLNEKLFF
-	TRBJ2-1	TRBV6-2/TRBV6-3	-	TGTGCCAGCAGTTACACTCCGGGAGAGTTTGAGCAGTTCTTC	CASSYTPGEFEQFF
-	TRBJ2-3	TRBV14	-	TGTGCCAGCAGCCAAGTTGGCAGTTTCACAGATACGCAGTATTTT	CASSQVGSFTDTQYF
-	TRBJ2-7	TRBV3-1/TRBV3-2	TRBD1	TGTGCCAGCAGCCCGTTGGGACAGGGAACCTACGAGCAGTACTTC	CASSPLGQGTYEQYF
-	TRBJ2-3	TRBV7-2	TRBD1	TGTGCCAGCAGCTTGGACAGGGGGCAGACAGATACGCAGTATTTT	CASSLDRGQTDTQYF
-	TRBJ2-7	TRBV7-9	TRBD2	TGTGCCAGCAGCTCTAGCGGGGGGCCAGGGGAGCAGTACTTC	CASSSSGGPGEQYF
-	TRBJ2-5	TRBV6-4	TRBD2	TGTGCCAGCAGTTTCAGACTAGCGGGAGGGGAGGAGACCCAGTACTTC	CASSFRLAGGEETQYF
few	TRBJ1-6	TRBV9	TRBD1	TGTGCCAGCAGCGTAGACGAGGACAGGGCTGGGTCACCCCTCCACTTT	CASSVDEDRAGSPLHF
-	TRBJ2-7	TRBV28	-	TGTGCCCTCGGGACATACTCCTACGAGCAGTACTTC	CALGTYSYEQYF
once	TRBJ2-7	TRBV2	-	TGTGCCAGCAGTGCCAGGGTGTACGAGCAGTACTTC	CASSARVYEQYF
-	TRBJ2-1	TRBV6-5	TRBD2	TGTGCCAGCTCATCTATGGCGGGAGGGCCCACTGAGCAGTTCTTC	CASSSMAGGPTEQFF
-	TRBJ2-1	TRBV7-7	TRBD2	TGTGCTAGCAGCCTTAGCGGGGGGGCAAGGAATGAGCAGTTCTTC	CASSLSGGARNEQFF
few	TRBJ2-3	TRBV29-1	-	TGCAGCGTTGAAGGGCAGGGCCTCACAGATACGCAGTATTTT	CSVEGQGLTDTQYF
-	TRBJ2-5	TRBV7-9	-	TGTGCCAGCAGCGTTATCCCCTTCCAAGAGACCCAGTACTTC	CASSVIPFQETQYF
-	TRBJ2-3	TRBV29-1	-	TGCAGCGTTGAGTACGGGGTCACAGATACGCAGTATTTT	CSVEYGVTDTQYF
-	TRBJ2-1	TRBV7-7	TRBD2	TGTGCTAGCAGCTTAGACTTGGTTAGCGGGGGGGCCGTTGAGCAGTTCTTC	CASSLDLVSGGAVEQFF
once	TRBJ2-2	TRBV7-3	-	TGTGCCAGCAGCTTTGGACAGACTAACACCGGGGAGCTGTTTTTT	CASSFGQTNTGELFF
-	TRBJ2-7	TRBV5-1	-	TGCGCCAGCAGCCCCAAAGGAGGGACCTACGAGCAGTACTTC	CASSPKGGTYEQYF
-	TRBJ1-1	TRBV30	TRBD1	TGTGCCTGGAGATTGACAGGGGCGAAGGCTGAAGCTTTCTTT	CAWRLTGAKAEAFF
-	TRBJ2-6	TRBV14	TRBD1	TGTGCCAGCAGCCGTCAGGGACAGCAGAACTCTGGGGCCAACGTCCTGACTTTC	CASSRQGQQNSGANVLTF
-	TRBJ1-2	TRBV6-5	TRBD1	TGTGCCAGCAGATGGGACAGGGGCAATCATGGCTACACCTTC	CASRWDRGNHGYTF
-	TRBJ2-1	TRBV6-1	-	TGTGCCAGCAGTGCTAACAGGGTTAGGTCGTGGAATGAGCAGTTCTTC	CASSANRVRSWNEQFF
-	TRBJ2-5	TRBV21-1	-	TGTGCCAGCAGCGCCCGACTAGAAGAGACCCAGTACTTC	CASSARLEETQYF
once	TRBJ2-5	TRBV19	-	TGTGCCAGTAGTAGAGGGGAGACCCAGTACTTC	CASSRGETQYF
-	TRBJ1-1	TRBV7-2	-	TGTGCCAGCAGCGGACATTACCTCCTGAACACTGAAGCTTTCTTT	CASSGHYLLNTEAFF
-	TRBJ1-2	TRBV7-9	-	TGTGCCAGCAGCTTATACGGGGGCTACACCTTC	CASSLYGGYTF
-	TRBJ1-1	TRBV4-2	TRBD1	TGTGCCAGCAGCCAACCGACAGGGAGGACTGAAGCTTTCTTT	CASSQPTGRTEAFF
-	TRBJ2-7	TRBV7-2	TRBD1	TGTGCCAGCAGCTCACAGGGGAACTACGAGCAGTACTTC	CASSSQGNYEQYF
-	TRBJ2-7	TRBV28	TRBD1	TGTGCCAGCAGTTTGGGTTCAGGGGGATACGAGCAGTACTTC	CASSLGSGGYEQYF
-	TRBJ2-2	TRBV9	TRBD1	TGTGCCAGCAGCGAGGACAGGGGGCCGGCCGGGGAGCTGTTTTTT	CASSEDRGPAGELFF
-	TRBJ2-5	TRBV9	-	TGTGCCAGCAGCGGTCCGAGTCCCGGGGAGACCCAGTACTTC	CASSGPSPGETQYF
-	TRBJ2-7	TRBV3-1/TRBV3-2	-	TGTGCCAGCAGCCGGACAGTCTCCTACGAGCAGTACTTC	CASSRTVSYEQYF
-	TRBJ1-4	TRBV7-2	TRBD1	TGTGCCAGCAGCCTCGGGACAGGAGTAAAAGAAAAACTGTTTTTT	CASSLGTGVKEKLFF
-	TRBJ1-1	TRBV4-3	TRBD1	TGCGCCAGCAGCCAAGCCCTGACAGGGTCGAACACTGAAGCTTTCTTT	CASSQALTGSNTEAFF
once	TRBJ1-1	TRBV19	TRBD1	TGTGCCAGTAGTATAGCCAGGGGGCACAGTTCGACGCGGAACACTGAAGCTTTCTTT	CASSIARGHSSTRNTEAFF
-	TRBJ1-2	TRBV29-1	-	TGCAGCGCCGGTAGCGGGACGCCTTCTGGCTACACCTTC	CSAGSGTPSGYTF
-	TRBJ2-3	TRBV5-1	-	TGCGCCAGCAGCTTGCAGGGCAGGGTCACAGATACGCAGTATTTT	CASSLQGRVTDTQYF
-	TRBJ2-2	TRBV9	TRBD2	TGTGCCAGCAGCGGGGGGTATGGGACTAGCGGGGTCACCGGGGAGCTGTTTTTT	CASSGGYGTSGVTGELFF
once	TRBJ2-3	TRBV28	-	TGTGCCAGCACCGTGATGGGGGGTAGGGGCTCAGATACGCAGTATTTT	CASTVMGGRGSDTQYF
-	TRBJ2-3	TRBV19	-	TGTGCCAGTAGTATGGCGGGTAGCGGCACAGATACGCAGTATTTT	CASSMAGSGTDTQYF
-	TRBJ2-1	TRBV5-1	-	TGCGCCAGCAGCTTGGGTGGCCCAGACAATGAGCAGTTCTTC	CASSLGGPDNEQFF
-	TRBJ2-1	TRBV18	-	TGTGCCAGCTCACCAGAAATTAGCGGAATTTACAATGAGCAGTTCTTC	CASSPEISGIYNEQFF
-	TRBJ1-1	TRBV6-6	-	TGTGCCAGCAGTCCTATCGCATGGGGCGGCACTGAAGCTTTCTTT	CASSPIAWGGTEAFF
-	TRBJ2-7	TRBV18	TRBD1	TGTGCCAGCTCACCCTCACTGACAGGGGAGATCTACGAGCAGTACTTC	CASSPSLTGEIYEQYF
-	TRBJ1-3	TRBV9	-	TGTGCCAGCTCCGGGACAACTCTGGGTAACACCATATATTTT	CASSGTTLGNTIYF
-	TRBJ2-3	TRBV7-9	TRBD2	TGTGCCAGCAGCCCCTGGACTAGTAAGGATACGCAGTATTTT	CASSPWTSKDTQYF
medium-sized	TRBJ1-1	TRBV2	-	TGTGCCAGCAGTGGTGACAGCATGGGAGCTTTCTTT	CASSGDSMGAFF
-	TRBJ1-4	TRBV7-2	TRBD1	TGTGCCAGCAAGTTGGACAGGAGTAATGAAAAACTGTTTTTT	CASKLDRSNEKLFF
-	TRBJ1-6	TRBV3-1/TRBV3-2	TRBD1	TGTGCCAGCAGTCCCGACAGGGCTAATTCACCCCTCCACTTT	CASSPDRANSPLHF
once	TRBJ1-5	TRBV4-3	-	TGCGCCAGCAGCCAAGACCCAGCGGGGTCCGGCAATCAGCCCCAGCATTTT	CASSQDPAGSGNQPQHF
-	TRBJ2-5	TRBV18	TRBD2	TGTGCCAGCTCACCCCCGGGACTAGCGGTTGAGACCCAGTACTTC	CASSPPGLAVETQYF
-	TRBJ2-1	TRBV7-3	TRBD2	TGTGCCAGCAGCTTATGGTCCCACTTAGGGCGGGAGGGCCACCATGAGCAGTTCTTC	CASSLWSHLGREGHHEQFF
once	TRBJ2-7	TRBV20-1	-	TGCAGTGCGGACACCTACGAGCAGTACTTC	CSADTYEQYF
-	TRBJ1-1	TRBV12-3/TRBV12-4	-	TGTGCCAGCAGTTTAGCGCAGGGAACTGAAGCTTTCTTT	CASSLAQGTEAFF
-	TRBJ2-1	TRBV6-4	-	TGTGCCAGCAGACCCTCTACGTCGAGCTCCTACAATGAGCAGTTCTTC	CASRPSTSSSYNEQFF
-	TRBJ2-3	TRBV3-1/TRBV3-2	TRBD2	TGTGCCAGCAGCCAAGAGGGGTGCGGGAGGGCGACAGATACGCAGTATTTT	CASSQEGCGRATDTQYF
-	TRBJ2-7	TRBV11-2	TRBD2	TGTGCCAGCAGCTCGGTTAGCGGGAGGGCCCACGAGCAGTACTTC	CASSSVSGRAHEQYF
-	TRBJ1-4	TRBV5-1	-	TGCGCCAGCAGCTTGGAGAGGGTCGATGAAAAACTGTTTTTT	CASSLERVDEKLFF